The 32 T cell receptor beta chains presented below share a single source sample, sequenced in a study of blood T cell repertoires in COVID-19 (dated by TCRdb to about 2020). The library was produced with the immunoSEQ multiplex PCR assay. In TCRdb, the immuneACCESS table is reduced to in-frame sequences with V and J assigned. These tables do not hold every clone; where another copy was compared, an unresolved V gene accounts for under half, and the others remain unexplained. The sample records approximately 150,000 clones, approximately 80% of which are singletons. The ten largest clonotypes hold around 5.9% of the sample. Sample: PBMCs or T cells enriched from blood (not recorded which). These receptors came from a man in his forties or fifties who had recovered from COVID-19.

The chain is built from TRBV30 and TRBJ1-5; TRBD1 agrees at 8 bases. The length of the CDR3 is 13 residues. J lost 5 bases, V lost 3 bases, and 3 bases had no gene match. CDR1 is GTSNPN and CDR2 is SVGIG in the germline V gene (reference sequence). CDR3 DNA sequence: TGTGCCTGGAGCGGACAGGGAGATCAGCCCCAGCATTTT. Amino acids: CAWSGQGDQPQHF.

The chain couples TRBV18 to TRBJ1-2; TRBD1 might be the D (5 bases). The length of the CDR3 is 13 residues. Trimming left V 3 bases short and J 7 bases short, with 12 bases between. CDR1 and CDR2 from the germline V gene are KGHSH and LQKENI. The CDR3 sequence: CASSPNRGRGYTF. CDR3 DNA sequence: TGTGCCAGCTCACCGAATAGGGGCCGTGGCTACACCTTC.

The chain combines TRBV11-2 with TRBJ2-1; tentatively, D is TRBD1 (6 bases). Looked up from germline, CDR1 is SGHAT and CDR2 is FQNNGV. The V end was cut by 4 bases, the J end by 8 bases, with 18 bases between. The CDR3 length is 15 residues. The CDR3 nucleotides are TGTGCCAGCAGCTCAAGAACAGGGAGAGGTCATGAGCAGTTCTTC. Protein: CASSSRTGRGHEQFF.

CDR3 nucleotide sequence: TGTGCCAATCGAAGGTCCGGTCGCGGGGCCTACAATGAGCAGTTCTTC. The encoded protein is CANRRSGRGAYNEQFF. The chain carries TRBV7-2 and TRBJ2-1; possible D gene TRBD2, 6 bases. The CDR3 runs to 16 residues. The ends were cut back, 10 bases at V and 2 bases at J, with 21 bases in the middle. Germline V gene sequence: CDR1 SGHTA, CDR2 FQGNSA.

A few counts support this clone. The rearrangement links TRBV6-4 to TRBJ2-3; 10 nucleotides line up with TRBD2. Trimming took 3 bases from V and 4 from J; bases not matched to a gene: 4. Germline V gene lookup returns CDR1 MRHNA and CDR2 SNTAGT. This CDR3 contains 15 residues. This chain's CDR3 is CASSESGGASDTQYF. DNA for the CDR3: TGTGCCAGCAGTGAGAGCGGGGGGGCCTCAGATACGCAGTATTTT.

This chain joins TRBV11-2 and TRBJ1-3; TRBD1 might be the D (6 bases). This CDR3 comprises 18 residues. Looked up from germline, CDR1 is SGHAT and CDR2 is FQNNGV. Trimming pared 0 bases from V and 0 bases from J, leaving 15 bases between. Here the CDR3 DNA reads TGTGCCAGCAGCTTAGATGGGAACAGGGTATCCTCTGGAAACACCATATATTTT. Protein product: CASSLDGNRVSSGNTIYF.

The chain uses TRBV9 and TRBJ2-2; 8 positions agree with TRBD2. Germline assignment: CDR1 SGDLS and CDR2 YYNGEE. This CDR3 has 15 residues. V lost 5 bases to trimming and J lost 5 bases; unmatched junction nucleotides: 8. The CDR3 DNA follows: TGTGCCAGCAGATTAGGGACTAGGGGAACCGGGGAGCTGTTTTTT. Translated: CASRLGTRGTGELFF.

The V call is TRBV29-1, the J call TRBJ1-1, with D uncertain. The CDR3 is made up of 13 amino acids. V was cut by 2 bases and J by 0 bases, with 7 bases left in between. Per the germline V gene, CDR1 is SQVTM and CDR2 is ANQGSEA. The CDR3 spells CSVEQRLNTEAFF. DNA for the CDR3: TGCAGCGTTGAACAACGGTTGAACACTGAAGCTTTCTTT.

The chain recombines TRBV11-1 with TRBJ2-3; TRBD2 agrees at 10 bases. The V segment lost 2 bases and the J segment 1 base; nucleotides outside the gene matches: 0. The CDR3 sequence is 15 residues long. Germline CDR1 is SGHAT and CDR2 is FQDESV (reference sequence). The CDR3 region is CASSLLAGGTDTQYF. In DNA form, the CDR3 reads TGTGCCAGCAGCTTACTAGCGGGGGGCACAGATACGCAGTATTTT. The variable domain in full, with the rest retrieved from reference TRBV11-1 and TRBJ2-3, is EAEVAQSPRYKITEKSQAVAFWCDPISGHATLYWYRQILGQGPELLVQFQDESVVDDSQLPKDRFSAERLKGVDSTLKIQPAELGDSAMYLCASSLLAGGTDTQYFGPGTRLTVL.

The chain recombines TRBV6-6 with TRBJ2-6; TRBD2 is a possible D gene (5 bases). CDR1 MNHNY and CDR2 SVGAGI come from the germline V gene (reference sequence). CDR3 length: 15 amino acids. The germline V and J ends were trimmed by 8 bases and 0 bases, with 11 bases remaining between them. The DNA of the CDR3 is TGTGCCAGCCAACTAGATCCCTCTGGGGCCAACGTCCTGACTTTC. This translates into CASQLDPSGANVLTF.

This clone was found once. The chain carries TRBV7-9 and TRBJ2-3; D gene uncertain. Trimming left V 5 bases short and J 1 base short, with 13 bases between. The CDR3 consists of 15 residues. Germline V gives CDR1 SEHNR, CDR2 FQNEAQ (reference sequence). DNA of the CDR3: TGTGCCAGCAGCCGCCAACCAGGTCGCACAGATACGCAGTATTTT. This gives the protein CASSRQPGRTDTQYF.

This chain joins TRBV9 and TRBJ2-1; no reliable D call. This CDR3 is 14 amino acids long. The V and J ends lost 2 bases and 2 bases respectively, with 8 bases between them. Germline V gene lookup returns CDR1 SGDLS and CDR2 YYNGEE. The CDR3 sequence: CASSVTPTYNEQFF. DNA of the CDR3: TGTGCCAGCAGCGTGACTCCTACCTACAATGAGCAGTTCTTC.

This chain connects TRBV5-1 to TRBJ1-3, with D perhaps matching TRBD1 (5 bases). In germline, CDR1 is SGHRS, CDR2 YFSETQ. The V end lost 0 bases, the J end lost 4 bases, and 14 bases lay between the germline ends. The CDR3 is made up of 16 amino acids. CDR3 protein: CASSLAGGGIGNTIYF. The CDR3, as DNA: TGCGCCAGCAGCTTGGCCGGTGGGGGGATCGGAAACACCATATATTTT.

The chain recombines TRBV7-8 with TRBJ1-1, with no clear D. CDR1 and CDR2 from the germline V gene are SGHVS and FQNEAQ. This CDR3 contains 15 residues. V was cut by 5 bases and J by 3 bases, with 16 bases left in between. CDR3 sequence reads: CASSPLLGWDTEAFF. CDR3 bases: TGTGCCAGCAGCCCACTCCTGGGCTGGGACACTGAAGCTTTCTTT.

The chain has TRBV2 and TRBJ2-5, with TRBD1 as a possible D gene (6 bases). The CDR3 is 14 amino acids. V shed 7 bases and J shed 7 bases, with 19 bases lying between them. CDR1 and CDR2 (germline): SNHLY, FYNNEI. The CDR3 DNA sequence: TGTGCCAGCACCTCGGACAGAGATCTCTGGACCCAGTACTTC. It specifies CASTSDRDLWTQYF. Full variable domain (rest looked up from reference TRBV2 and TRBJ2-5): EPEVTQTPSHQVTQMGQEVILRCVPISNHLYFYWYRQILGQKVEFLVSFYNNEISEKSEIFDDQFSVERPDGSNFTLKIRSTKLEDSAMYFCASTSDRDLWTQYFGPGTRLLVL.

This clone was detected only a few times. The V and J genes are TRBV29-1 and TRBJ1-2, with TRBD1 as a possible D gene (5 bases). CDR3 size: 13 residues. Trimming pared 6 bases from V and 4 bases from J, leaving 15 bases between. Germline loops: CDR1 SQVTM, CDR2 ANQGSEA. The CDR3 loop is CSVADRNSYGYTF. The DNA of the CDR3 is TGCAGCGTGGCCGACAGAAATTCCTATGGCTACACCTTC.

In its sample, this clone was seen many times. The rearrangement uses TRBV2 and TRBJ2-7; D perhaps matches TRBD2 (6 bases). In germline, CDR1 is SNHLY, CDR2 FYNNEI. This CDR3 is built from 13 residues. V dropped 9 bases and J dropped 0 bases, with 12 bases sitting between them. CDR3 region: CARAGRSSYEQYV. The DNA for the CDR3 is TGTGCCAGAGCTGGGAGGAGCTCCTACGAGCAGTACGTC.

The rearrangement uses TRBV5-1 and TRBJ1-4; D gene unclear. Germline V gene lookup returns CDR1 SGHRS and CDR2 YFSETQ. CDR3 size: 14 residues. The CDR3 DNA sequence: TGCGGCTCCTCTTTGGACTCAACTAATGAAAAACTGTTTTTT. As protein: CGSSLDSTNEKLFF. Variable domain in full (rest from reference TRBV5-1 and TRBJ1-4): KAGVTQTPRYLIKTRGQQVTLSCSPISGHRSVSWYQQTPGQGLQFLFEYFSETQRNKGNFPGRFSGRQFSNSRSEMNVSTLELGDSALYLCGSSLDSTNEKLFFGSGTQLSVL.

V gene TRBV5-4 combines with J gene TRBJ1-3, with a tentative D call TRBD1 (6 bases). Deletions cut 1 base from V and 2 bases from J, with 7 bases between. Germline V CDR1 and CDR2: SGHNT, YYREEE (reference sequence). This CDR3 comprises 14 residues. The CDR3 nucleotides are TGTGCCAGCAGCTTGACAGGGACTGGAAACACCATATATTTT. Amino acid sequence: CASSLTGTGNTIYF.

The genes are TRBV11-3 and TRBJ1-1; the D gene is possibly TRBD1 (5 bases). The CDR3 totals 14 residues. CDR1 is SGHNT, CDR2 YENEEA, per germline. V lost 4 bases and J 6 bases, leaving 15 bases between the germline ends. The CDR3 loop is CASSSLKPGAEAFF. The CDR3 region has the DNA TGTGCCAGCAGCTCTCTCAAACCGGGGGCTGAAGCTTTCTTT.

CDR3 region: CAFATPGTGIREKLFF. The CDR3 nucleotides read TGTGCCTTCGCGACCCCGGGGACAGGGATTCGAGAAAAACTGTTTTTT. This rearrangement joins TRBV30 to TRBJ1-4; 9 bases match TRBD1. Trimming removed 7 bases from V and 8 bases from J; junction bases left unmatched: 17. This CDR3 region has 16 residues. Per the germline V gene, CDR1 is GTSNPN and CDR2 is SVGIG (reference sequence).

The rearrangement joins TRBV6-5 to TRBJ1-5, with a possible D match to TRBD1 (5 bases). The CDR3 is 15 amino acids. V was cut by 2 bases and J by 1 base, with 9 bases left in between. The germline V gene has CDR1 MNHEY and CDR2 SVGAGI. CDR3 region: CASSYGRASNQPQHF. DNA of the CDR3: TGTGCCAGCAGTTACGGCAGGGCAAGCAATCAGCCCCAGCATTTT.

The chain combines TRBV19 with TRBJ1-5; TRBD1 might be the D (6 bases). CDR1 and CDR2 (germline): LNHDA, SQIVND (reference sequence). V lost 0 bases to trimming and J lost 7 bases, with 13 bases between them. CDR3 length equals 15 residues. The CDR3 nucleotides are TGTGCCAGTAGTATAGAGGGGGCGCGAAGACAGCCCCAGCATTTT. It codes for CASSIEGARRQPQHF.

There are a few counts of this clone. The rearrangement joins TRBV13 to TRBJ1-1, with a possible D match to TRBD1 (5 bases). Germline assignment: CDR1 PRHDT and CDR2 FYEKMQ (reference sequence). V was cut by 3 bases and J by 1 base, with 12 bases left in between. The CDR3 runs 15 residues. The CDR3 here is CASSFRLGANTEAFF. The CDR3 DNA reads TGTGCCAGCAGCTTCAGGCTAGGGGCGAACACTGAAGCTTTCTTT.

CDR3 nucleotide sequence: TGTGCCACCAGTGATTTGGAGAGCAATCAGCCCCAGCATTTT. Translation: CATSDLESNQPQHF. The chain links TRBV24-1 to TRBJ1-5; no firm D call. The germline V gene has CDR1 KGHDR and CDR2 SFDVKD. The CDR3 is made up of 14 amino acids. The ends were cut back, 0 bases at V and 1 base at J, with 3 bases in the middle.

This chain connects TRBV12-2 to TRBJ2-7; the table names TRBD2, a call not compared with the DNA. TRBV12-2 is classified as a pseudogene. This CDR3 has 18 residues. The DNA of the CDR3 is TGTGCAAGTCGCTTACCTAGGGGTAGTCCTAGCGGAACGGACGAGCAGTACGTC. Translating gives CASRLPRGSPSGTDEQYV.

The chain is built from TRBV6-1 and TRBJ2-7; TRBD2 is a possible D gene (5 bases). The CDR3 covers 15 residues. The V end lost 0 bases, the J end lost 3 bases, and 12 bases lay between the germline ends. Germline CDR1 and CDR2: MNHNS and SASEGT. CDR3 bases: TGTGCCAGCAGTGAAGCGCACAGCGGCTACTACGAGCAGTACTTC. Protein product: CASSEAHSGYYEQYF.

The count of this clone is one. One base away lies a much larger clone, so this may be a sequencing read error. DNA of the CDR3: TGTGCCAGCAACCCTACAGGGGGCGCAGATACGCAGTATTTT. Translated, it gives CASNPTGGADTQYF. The genes are TRBV7-3 and TRBJ2-3; TRBD1 agrees at 9 bases. The germline CDR1 and CDR2 sequences are SGHTA and FQGTGA. V lost 7 bases and J lost 4; bases outside the gene matches: 6. The CDR3 sequence is 14 residues long. Variable domain in full (rest from reference TRBV7-3 and TRBJ2-3): GAGVSQTPSNKVTEKGKYVELRCDPISGHTALYWYRQSLGQGPEFLIYFQGTGAADDSGLPNDRFFAVRPEGSVSTLKIQRTERGDSAVYLCASNPTGGADTQYFGPGTRLTVL.

V gene TRBV19 combines with J gene TRBJ2-2; D might be TRBD2 (6 bases). The CDR3 has 16 amino acids. Germline assignment: CDR1 LNHDA and CDR2 SQIVND (reference sequence). V gave up 7 bases and J gave up 0 bases, with 15 bases separating them. DNA for the CDR3: TGTGCCAGTATAAAGATGGGGGGAACGAACACCGGGGAGCTGTTTTTT. This gives the protein CASIKMGGTNTGELFF.

The chain uses TRBV25-1 and TRBJ1-6, with TRBD1 as a possible D gene (6 bases). In germline, CDR1 is MGHDK, CDR2 SYGVNS. Trimming shortened V by 5 bases and J by 10 bases, and 15 bases separated the two germline ends. This CDR3 spans 14 amino acids. The CDR3 DNA reads as TGTGCCAGCAGTCCGACGAACAGGGCCTCACCCCTCCACTTT. It specifies CASSPTNRASPLHF.

For the CDR3, the DNA is TGTGCCAGCAGTGTACAACAGGGGCCGCACTCCTACGAGCAGTACTTC. Its protein product is CASSVQQGPHSYEQYF. The chain combines TRBV2 with TRBJ2-7; 7 bases are shared with TRBD1. J gave up 0 bases and V 4 bases, and 9 bases lay outside the gene matches. This CDR3 region has 16 residues. Germline lookup yields CDR1 SNHLY and CDR2 FYNNEI.

This clone showed up just a few times. J is TRBJ1-1 and V is TRBV30; D possibly corresponds to TRBD1 (5 bases). The germline V gene has CDR1 GTSNPN and CDR2 SVGIG (reference sequence). CDR3 length: 14 amino acids. The V end lost 0 bases, the J end lost 6 bases, and 14 bases lay between the germline ends. The CDR3 DNA follows: TGTGCCTGGAGTGTAACGGGACTGGGCGCTGAAGCTTTCTTT. It translates to CAWSVTGLGAEAFF. The full variable domain, its missing parts supplied by reference TRBV30 and TRBJ1-1, is SQTIHQWPATLVQPVGSPLSLECTVEGTSNPNLYWYRQAAGRGLQLLFYSVGIGQISSEVPQNLSASRPQDRQFILSSKKLLLSDSGFYLCAWSVTGLGAEAFFGQGTRLTVV.